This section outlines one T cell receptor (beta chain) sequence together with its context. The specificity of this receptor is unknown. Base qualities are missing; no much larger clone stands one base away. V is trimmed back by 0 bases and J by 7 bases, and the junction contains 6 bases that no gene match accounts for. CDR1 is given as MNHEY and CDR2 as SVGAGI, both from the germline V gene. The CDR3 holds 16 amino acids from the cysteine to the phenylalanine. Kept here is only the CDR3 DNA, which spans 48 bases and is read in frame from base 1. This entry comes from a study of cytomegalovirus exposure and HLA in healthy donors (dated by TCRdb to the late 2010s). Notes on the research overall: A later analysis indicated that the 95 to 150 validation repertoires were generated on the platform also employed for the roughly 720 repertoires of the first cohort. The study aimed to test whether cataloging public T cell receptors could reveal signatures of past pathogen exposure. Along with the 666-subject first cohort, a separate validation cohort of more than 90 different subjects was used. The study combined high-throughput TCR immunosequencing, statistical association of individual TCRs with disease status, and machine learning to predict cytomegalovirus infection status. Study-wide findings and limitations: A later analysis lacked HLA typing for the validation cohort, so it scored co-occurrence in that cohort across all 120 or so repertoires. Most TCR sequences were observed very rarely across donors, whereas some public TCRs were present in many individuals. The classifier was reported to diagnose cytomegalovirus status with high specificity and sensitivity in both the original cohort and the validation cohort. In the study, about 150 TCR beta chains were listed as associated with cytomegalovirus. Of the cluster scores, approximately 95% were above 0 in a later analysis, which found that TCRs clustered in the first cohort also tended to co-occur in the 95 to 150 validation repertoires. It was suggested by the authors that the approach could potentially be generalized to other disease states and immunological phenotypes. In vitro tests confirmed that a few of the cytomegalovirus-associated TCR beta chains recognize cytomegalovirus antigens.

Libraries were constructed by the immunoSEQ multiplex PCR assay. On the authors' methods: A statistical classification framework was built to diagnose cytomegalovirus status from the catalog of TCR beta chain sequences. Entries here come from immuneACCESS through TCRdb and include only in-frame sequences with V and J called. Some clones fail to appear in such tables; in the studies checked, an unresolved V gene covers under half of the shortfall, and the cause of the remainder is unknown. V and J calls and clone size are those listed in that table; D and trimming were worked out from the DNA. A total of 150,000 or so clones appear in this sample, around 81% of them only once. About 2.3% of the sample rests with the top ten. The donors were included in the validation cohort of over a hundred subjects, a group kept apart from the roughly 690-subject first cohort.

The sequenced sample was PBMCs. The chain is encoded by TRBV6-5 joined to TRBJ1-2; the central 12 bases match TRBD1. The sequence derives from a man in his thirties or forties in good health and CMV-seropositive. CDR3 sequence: CASSYSIVGQGAGYTF. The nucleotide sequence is TGTGCCAGCAGTTACTCGATAGTGGGACAGGGGGCTGGCTACACCTTC.